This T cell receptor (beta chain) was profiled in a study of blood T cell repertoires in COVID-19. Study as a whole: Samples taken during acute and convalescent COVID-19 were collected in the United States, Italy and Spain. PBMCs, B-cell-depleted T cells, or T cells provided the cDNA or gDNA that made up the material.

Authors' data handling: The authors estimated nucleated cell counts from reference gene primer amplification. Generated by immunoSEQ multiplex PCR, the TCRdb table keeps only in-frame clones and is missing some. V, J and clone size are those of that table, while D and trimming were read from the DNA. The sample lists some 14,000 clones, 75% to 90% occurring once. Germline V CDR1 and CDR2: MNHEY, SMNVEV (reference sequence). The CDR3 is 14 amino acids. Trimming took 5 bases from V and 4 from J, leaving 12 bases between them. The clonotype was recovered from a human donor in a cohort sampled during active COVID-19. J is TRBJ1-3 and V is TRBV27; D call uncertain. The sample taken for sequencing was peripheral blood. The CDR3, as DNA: TGTGCCAGCAGTGACGACGGGTACGGAAACACCATATATTTT. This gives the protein CASSDDGYGNTIYF.